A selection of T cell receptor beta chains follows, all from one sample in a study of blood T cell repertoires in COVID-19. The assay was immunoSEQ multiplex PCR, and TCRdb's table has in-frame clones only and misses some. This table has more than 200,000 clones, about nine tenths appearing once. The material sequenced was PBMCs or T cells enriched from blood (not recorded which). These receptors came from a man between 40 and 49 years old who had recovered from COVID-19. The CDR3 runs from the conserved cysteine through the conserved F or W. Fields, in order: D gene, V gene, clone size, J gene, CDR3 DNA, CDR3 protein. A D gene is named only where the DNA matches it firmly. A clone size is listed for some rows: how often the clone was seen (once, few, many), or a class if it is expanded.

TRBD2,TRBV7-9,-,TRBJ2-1,TGTGCCAGCAGCCCCGCCGGGACTAGCGGCTACAATGAGCAGTTCTTC,CASSPAGTSGYNEQFF
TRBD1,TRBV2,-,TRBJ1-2,TGTGCCAGCACCCAGACAGGGGCGAACTATGGCTACACCTTC,CASTQTGANYGYTF
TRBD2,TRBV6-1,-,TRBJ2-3,TGTGCCAGCAGTGGGACTAGCGGGGGGGTAGGCACAGATACGCAGTATTTT,CASSGTSGGVGTDTQYF
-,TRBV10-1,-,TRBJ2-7,TGCGCCAGCAGTGAGTCGATTTTGTACAGGGAAACTAGCTCCTACGAGCAGTACTTC,CASSESILYRETSSYEQYF
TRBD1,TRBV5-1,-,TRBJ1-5,TGCGCCAGCAGCTTGGGGACAGGAGAAAATCAGCCCCAGCATTTT,CASSLGTGENQPQHF
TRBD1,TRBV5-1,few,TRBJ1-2,TGCGCCAGCAGCACACCGGACAGGGGAGTAGGAGCTAACTATGGCTACACCTTC,CASSTPDRGVGANYGYTF
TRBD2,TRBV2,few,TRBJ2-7,TGTGCCAGCAGTGAAGTGGGTCTAGCGGGGAGCGAGCAGTACTTC,CASSEVGLAGSEQYF
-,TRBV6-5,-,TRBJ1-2,TGTGCCAGCAGTTACTCGCAGGTGGATGGCTACACCTTC,CASSYSQVDGYTF
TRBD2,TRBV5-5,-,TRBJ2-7,TGTGCCAGCAGCCTTTTCGGGACTAGCGGTTACGAGCAGTACTTC,CASSLFGTSGYEQYF
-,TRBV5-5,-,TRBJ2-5,TGTGCCAGTTATGCCACAGGCACCTCGGAGACCCAGTACTTC,CASYATGTSETQYF
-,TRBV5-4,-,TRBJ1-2,TGTGCCAGCAGCTTGGACCCCTTAGCGGGGGCCGGCTACACCTTC,CASSLDPLAGAGYTF
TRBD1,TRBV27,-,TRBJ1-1,TGTGCCAGCAGCCCCAGACAGGGGGCGCCCACTGAAGCTTTCTTT,CASSPRQGAPTEAFF
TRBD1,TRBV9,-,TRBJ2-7,TGTGCCAGCAGCCCCCAAGGAAAAGGGACAGGGAAGGGAGCAAGCTCCTACGAGCAGTACTTC,CASSPQGKGTGKGASSYEQYF
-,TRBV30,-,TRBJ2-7,TGTGCCTGGAGCTCCTCCTACGAGCAGTACTTC,CAWSSSYEQYF
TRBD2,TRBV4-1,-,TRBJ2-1,TGCGCCAGCAGCCAAGGAAAAACTAGCGAAATCTACAATGAGCAGTTCTTC,CASSQGKTSEIYNEQFF
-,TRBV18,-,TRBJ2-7,TGTGCCAGCTCACCACAAGCCGCGGGGGCCTCTTACGAGCAGTACTTC,CASSPQAAGASYEQYF
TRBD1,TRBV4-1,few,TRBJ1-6,TGCGCCAGCAGCCAGGGGACAGGGAGGGGGTTGGGTGGTTCACCCCTCCACTTT,CASSQGTGRGLGGSPLHF
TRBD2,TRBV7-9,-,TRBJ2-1,TGTGCCAGCAGCACGCAGTTCGGGACTAGCGGGGGGGCCAGTTTCAATGAGCAGTTCTTC,CASSTQFGTSGGASFNEQFF
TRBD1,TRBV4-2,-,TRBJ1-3,TGTGCCAGCAGCCGGCCAACAGGGGGCGCCTTCCGAACCGAAAACACCATATATTTT,CASSRPTGGAFRTENTIYF
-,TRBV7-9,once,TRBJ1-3,TGTGCCAGCAGCTTCGACAGCTCTGGAAACACCATATATTTT,CASSFDSSGNTIYF
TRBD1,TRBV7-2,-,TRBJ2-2,TGTGCCAGCAGCGGACAGGGGGCGGGCGGGGAGCTGTTTTTT,CASSGQGAGGELFF
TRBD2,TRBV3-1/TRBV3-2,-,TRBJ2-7,TGTGCCAGCAGCCAAGATAGCGGGAGGGCCTTGAGCTACGAGCAGTACTTC,CASSQDSGRALSYEQYF
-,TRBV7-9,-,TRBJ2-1,TGTGCCAGCACCTCTCAGGCTGCCTACAATGAGCAGTTCTTC,CASTSQAAYNEQFF
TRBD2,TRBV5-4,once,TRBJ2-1,TGTGCCAGCAGCATAGATAGCGGGAGAGCTGAGCAGTTCTTC,CASSIDSGRAEQFF
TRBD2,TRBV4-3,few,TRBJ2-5,TGCGCCAGCAGCCAAGAGCAGAGCGGGGGGTACCAAGAGACCCAGTACTTC,CASSQEQSGGYQETQYF
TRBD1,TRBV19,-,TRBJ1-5,TGTGCCAGTAGTCACCCGACAGGGCAACCCCAGCATTTT,CASSHPTGQPQHF
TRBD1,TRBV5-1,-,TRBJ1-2,TGCGCCAGCAGCCCCGGGACAGTAAACTATGGCTACACCTTC,CASSPGTVNYGYTF
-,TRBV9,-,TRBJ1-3,TGTGCCAGCAGCGTACAGGGGAGCTCTGGAAACACCATATATTTT,CASSVQGSSGNTIYF